This TCR beta chain was recorded in a study of T cells after yellow fever vaccination (dated by TCRdb to about 2019). Notes on the research overall: Using CD3, CD45RA, CCR7 and CD95 staining, memory subsets (EM, EMRA, CM and Tscm) were sorted on a BD FACS Aria III. The SMART-Seq v4 Ultra Low Input RNA kit was used to prepare libraries from fractions with low cell numbers. Bulk TCR alpha and beta repertoires were sequenced longitudinally to track T-cell clones before and after primary and booster YFV17D yellow fever vaccination. Two healthy male donors made up the cohort, one aged 18 to 30 years and the other aged 30 to 40 years. Bulk PBMC replicates and cell subsets were isolated from blood drawn at multiple timepoints before and after both primary and secondary immunization. Memory subsets were sorted on days 0, 15 and 45 and at 18 months following primary vaccination, and on days 0, 15 and 45 following the 30-year booster.

The sample was run on an Illumina NovaSeq 6000. TCR cDNA was synthesized by 5'RACE template switching, which introduced a universal primer site and unique molecular identifiers. cDNA synthesis was primed from both the TCR alpha and TCR beta constant segments. Library amplification involved two PCR steps, and the second step added sample barcodes and sequencing adapters. Sequencing of libraries was performed on Illumina HiSeq 2500 (2x100 bp) or NovaSeq (2x150 bp). The published analysis was carried out like this. MIGEC was used to demultiplex reads and collapse the reads into UMI consensus sequences, and MiXCR was used for V(D)J alignment. Using edgeR on replicate PBMC samples, clonotypes were called vaccine-responding if FDR was below 0.01 and the log2 fold change was above 5 up to day 15. Each bulk clonotype was labeled CD4 or CD8 based on which sequenced repertoire, CD4 or CD8, contained the clonotype at higher abundance. Clonotype frequencies in memory subsets were weighted by FACS-sorted cell numbers to estimate each clone's distribution across memory phenotypes. TCRdb reprocessing: public reads trimmed at Q25 with fastp, clones called with MiXCR, in-frame beta chains kept. For every CDR3 protein sequence, its rows merge into one entry that carries the most common genes and DNA. These V and J calls rely on TCRdb rather than the paper's analysis. This sample gives 45,000 to 60,000 distinct CDR3 sequences in total; 5.5% to 6% of them show up just once. The ten biggest clones cover around 30% of the sample.

The V end loses 1 base and the J end loses 4 bases, and a stretch of 10 bases separates them. The germline V gene encodes CDR1 SGHTA and CDR2 FQGNSA. The CDR3 has 14 amino acids, counting the end cysteine and phenylalanine. Left in the record is the CDR3 DNA by itself, 42 bases read in frame from the first base. Sample treatment or condition, as interpreted from the label and publication: live attenuated yellow fever vaccine strain. PBMCs were isolated from peripheral blood using a standard Ficoll-Paque protocol. For sorted memory subsets, RNA extraction was done with the RNeasy Micro Kit. Overall study results and their limits: Because abundant contaminating clonotypes from the bulk population could be contained in FACS-sorted repertoires, computational filtering was required. The secondary T-cell response was weaker than the primary response but faster, peaking on day 5 instead of day 15. A small fraction of clonotypes showed up in both the CD4 and CD8 compartments, probably as a result of convergent recombination. In the sorted memory subsets on day 0, nearly all vaccine-responding clonotypes were below the level of detection. Only a couple of donors were included in the study, so the extent to which the findings can be generalized is limited. After the booster, most clones that had expanded after primary vaccination were detected again (about 95% of CD4 and roughly 86% of CD8), suggesting broad maintenance of memory.

This clonotype was seen ten or more times. No base-level quality is on record; no much larger clone is a single base apart. This receptor was identified in a man younger than 35 who received the YFV17D yellow fever vaccine. Recombination connected TRBV7-2 to TRBJ1-2; a confident D gene designation cannot be given. The starting material was PBMCs, either bulk or a sorted T-cell subset (CD4+, CD8+, memory, or dextramer-sorted; not recorded which), obtained on the day of the yellow fever booster vaccination. The nucleotides read TGTGCCAGCAGCTTAGGGACCGACCGCTATGGCTACACCTTC. The resulting protein is CASSLGTDRYGYTF.